This section outlines one TCR beta chain sequence together with its context. This entry comes from a study of control samples from healthy donors and cancer patients. V lost 8 bases to trimming and J lost 5 bases, with 18 bases between them. This CDR3 has 14 amino acids. CDR1 is SNHLY, CDR2 FYNNEI, per germline. Assay used: immunoSEQ multiplex PCR; TCRdb lists only in-frame clones, some missing. This repertoire shows fewer than 60,000 clones, 87% found once; its top ten account for 9.5% to 15%. The sequenced material came from PBMCs. V gene TRBV2 combines with J gene TRBJ2-5; D may be TRBD1 (6 bases). This sequence was found in a woman aged 55-69 years with lung cancer. Here the CDR3 reads CASLFEGHTETQYF. The DNA for the CDR3 is TGTGCCAGCCTATTCGAGGGACACACGGAGACCCAGTACTTC.